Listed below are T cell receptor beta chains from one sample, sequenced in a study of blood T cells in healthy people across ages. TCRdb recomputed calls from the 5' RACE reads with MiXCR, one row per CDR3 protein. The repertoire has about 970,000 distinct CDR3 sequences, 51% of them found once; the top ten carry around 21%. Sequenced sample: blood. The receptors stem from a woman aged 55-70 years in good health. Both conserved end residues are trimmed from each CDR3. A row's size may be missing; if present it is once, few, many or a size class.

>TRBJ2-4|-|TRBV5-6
ASSLWLTALNIQY
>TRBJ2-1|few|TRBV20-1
SARSLDKRVEQF
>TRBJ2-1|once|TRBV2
ASRVLAGGGGNEQF
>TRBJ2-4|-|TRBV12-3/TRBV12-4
ASSQQALAKNIQY
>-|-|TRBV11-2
ASSLRYSGKYNEQY
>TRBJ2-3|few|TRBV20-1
SARKAASGWSDTQY
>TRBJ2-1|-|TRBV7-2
ASSFSHVGYNEQF
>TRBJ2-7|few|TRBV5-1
ASSLGTSATYEQY
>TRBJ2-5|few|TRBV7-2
ATSVAVQETQY
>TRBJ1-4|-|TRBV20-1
SAPGPGGTEKLF
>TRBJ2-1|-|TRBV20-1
SARREPAGVIEQF
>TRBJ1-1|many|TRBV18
ASSPPQGMNTEAF
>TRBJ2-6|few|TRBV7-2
ASSLQADAGANVLT
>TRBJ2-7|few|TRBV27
ASSYGTLYEQY
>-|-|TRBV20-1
SALRDFHEQY
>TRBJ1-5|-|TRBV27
ASRQGSSNQPQH
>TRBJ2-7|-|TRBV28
ASSLSGRYHEQY
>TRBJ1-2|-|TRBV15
ATSLRGSLSGYT
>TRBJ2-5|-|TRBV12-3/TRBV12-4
ASSRQRGQETQY
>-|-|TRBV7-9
ASSRGLSNYEQY
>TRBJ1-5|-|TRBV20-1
SARSGQDQPQH
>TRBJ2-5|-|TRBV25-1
ASSPPGPETQY
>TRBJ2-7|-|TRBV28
ASSLNGKASVEQY
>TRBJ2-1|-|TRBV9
ASSVMRAGGDNEQF